Listed here are 26 T cell receptor beta chains from one sample, sequenced in a study of cytomegalovirus exposure and HLA in healthy donors. PCR used 60 Vbeta primers and 13 Jbeta primers. TCRdb's copy holds only in-frame clones and misses some; the assay was immunoSEQ multiplex PCR. This sample carries under 150,000 clones, about four fifths of them seen once, and the ten largest clones take 3.5% to 4.5%. The sample taken for sequencing was PBMCs. These receptors all come from a man aged 30-40 years in good health and CMV-seropositive.

This chain links TRBV7-2 with TRBJ2-7, with a tentative D call TRBD2 (6 bases). Looked up from germline, CDR1 is SGHTA and CDR2 is FQGNSA. V lost 4 bases and J lost 0, with 10 bases in between. The CDR3 has 14 residues. CDR3 DNA sequence: TGTGCCAGCAGCTCGTGGACTAACTCCTACGAGCAGTACTTC. It codes for CASSSWTNSYEQYF.

The chain couples TRBV5-1 to TRBJ2-7; possible D gene TRBD1, 6 bases. CDR3 size: 14 residues. Trimming took off 2 bases at V and 2 bases at J, with 11 bases between the two ends. The germline gives CDR1 SGHRS, CDR2 YFSETQ. The CDR3 region is CASSFRGDAYEQYF. The CDR3 bases are TGCGCCAGCAGCTTCAGGGGTGATGCCTACGAGCAGTACTTC.

This clone showed up just once. The V gene is TRBV6-5, the J gene TRBJ2-7, with 7 bases matching TRBD2. Germline trimming cut 7 bases from V and 3 bases from J; bases unmatched to any gene: 9. Germline CDR1 and CDR2: MNHEY and SVGAGI. This CDR3 comprises 14 residues. In DNA form, the CDR3 reads TGTGCCAGCAAAAATGTGGGAGGGAACTACGAGCAGTACTTC. This gives the protein CASKNVGGNYEQYF.

The chain carries TRBV6-6 and TRBJ2-1; D uncertain. Trimming removed 6 bases at V and 6 bases at J, with 6 bases between. The CDR3 spans 11 residues. CDR1 and CDR2 (germline): MNHNY, SVGAGI (reference sequence). CDR3 sequence reads: CASSPSNEQFF. In DNA form, the CDR3 reads TGTGCCAGCAGCCCTAGCAATGAGCAGTTCTTC.

This clone was counted once. V gene TRBV6-1 combines with J gene TRBJ2-3, with TRBD2 identical over 9 bases. CDR1 and CDR2 from the germline V gene are MNHNS and SASEGT. CDR3 length equals 14 residues. V was pared by 5 bases and J by 0 bases, with 0 bases of the junction left unmatched. CDR3 in amino acids: CASSTSGSTDTQYF. DNA for the CDR3: TGTGCCAGCAGTACTAGCGGGAGCACAGATACGCAGTATTTT.

This clone was detected only a few times. The same CDR3 arises from other DNA sequences in this sample as well. The V and J genes are TRBV9 and TRBJ2-2, with TRBD2 matching 7 bases. CDR1 and CDR2 (germline): SGDLS, YYNGEE. After removal of 0 bases from V and 5 bases from J, the junction contained 1 base not matched to a gene. This CDR3 has 14 amino acids. In DNA, the CDR3 is TGTGCCAGCAGCGTAGACGGGGGGACCGGGGAGCTGTTTTTT. It specifies CASSVDGGTGELFF.

This clone was seen only a few times. The rearrangement uses TRBV7-8 and TRBJ2-2; the D gene is possibly TRBD1 (5 bases). V was cut by 1 base and J by 3 bases, with 12 bases left in between. CDR3 length: 16 residues. Per the germline V gene, CDR1 is SGHVS and CDR2 is FQNEAQ. The CDR3 spells CASSLGWGVYTGELFF. The CDR3, as DNA: TGTGCCAGCAGCTTAGGTTGGGGCGTGTACACCGGGGAGCTGTTTTTT.

On this clone itself: A junction boundary mismatches the germline segment, possibly from a read error. V and J are TRBV19 and TRBJ2-6; possibly TRBD1 for D (5 bases). Germline V gene lookup returns CDR1 LNHDA and CDR2 SQIVND (reference sequence). The CDR3 is 18 amino acids. The CDR3 is CASSERTLPRSGANGLTF. In DNA, the CDR3 is TGTGCCAGTAGTGAGAGGACACTCCCTCGCTCTGGGGCCAACGGCCTGACTTTC.

The CDR3 nucleotides read TGTGCCAGCAGCGCTCTAGTAGAAGGAGCTTTCTTT. It yields the protein CASSALVEGAFF. The V gene is TRBV5-8, the J gene TRBJ1-1, with D uncertain. Trimming stripped 4 bases from V and 10 bases from J, with 14 bases between. The CDR3 runs 12 residues. The germline V gene encodes CDR1 SGHTS and CDR2 YDEGEE.

This clone has more than one count but fewer than ten. V usage is TRBV6-1 and J usage is TRBJ1-1; D uncertain. Germline V lookup: CDR1 MNHNS, CDR2 SASEGT. This CDR3 has 13 residues. The ends were cut back, 3 bases at V and 8 bases at J, with 13 bases in the middle. CDR3 DNA sequence: TGTGCCAGCAGTGATTTTTTGCGGGCCGAAGCTTTCTTT. The encoded protein is CASSDFLRAEAFF.

The chain recombines TRBV7-3 with TRBJ2-3; 10 bases map to TRBD2. The CDR3 is 14 amino acids. From germline, CDR1 is SGHTA and CDR2 FQGTGA. The junction had 3 bases not matched to a gene; V was cut back by 3 bases and J by 6 bases. CDR3 nucleotides: TGTGCCAGCAGCTTGAGTAGCGGGGGGGATACGCAGTATTTT. Translating gives CASSLSSGGDTQYF. The entire variable domain, with the rest obtained from reference TRBV7-3 and TRBJ2-3, is as follows: GAGVSQTPSNKVTEKGKYVELRCDPISGHTALYWYRQSLGQGPEFLIYFQGTGAADDSGLPNDRFFAVRPEGSVSTLKIQRTERGDSAVYLCASSLSSGGDTQYFGPGTRLTVL.

CDR3 in amino acids: CASSSHSEREWFF. Here the CDR3 DNA reads TGTGCCAGTAGTAGCCATAGCGAGAGAGAATGGTTCTTC. The chain carries TRBV19 and TRBJ2-1, with D possibly TRBD2 on 5 matching bases. Germline loops: CDR1 LNHDA, CDR2 SQIVND (reference sequence). Trimming removed 4 bases from V and 15 bases from J, with 19 bases in between. CDR3 length equals 13 residues.

The rearrangement joins TRBV4-2 to TRBJ2-5; TRBD2 agrees at 10 bases. Per germline, CDR1 LGHNA and CDR2 YNFKEQ. After removal of 1 base from V and 4 bases from J, the junction contained 9 bases not matched to a gene. This CDR3 has 17 amino acids. The DNA for the CDR3 is TGTGCCAGCAGCCAAGGTGGTCAGCGGGGGGGGAGAGAGACCCAGTACTTC. This sequence encodes CASSQGGQRGGRETQYF.

The chain joins TRBV4-3 to TRBJ2-3; 11 bases agree with TRBD1. CDR1 and CDR2 from the germline V gene are LGHNA and YSLEER. The CDR3 extends over 15 amino acids. V was pared by 6 bases and J by 11 bases, with 13 bases of the junction left unmatched. The CDR3 DNA is TGCGCCAGCAGTCACCGGGACAGGGGGTTTTGTGGGCAGTATTTT. This sequence encodes CASSHRDRGFCGQYF.

The rearrangement joins TRBV19 to TRBJ2-2, with D possibly TRBD2 on 5 matching bases. Germline V gene data show CDR1 as LNHDA and CDR2 as SQIVND (reference sequence). With 3 bases removed from V and 3 bases from J, the gap between germline ends came to 11 bases. This CDR3 is 15 amino acids long. The CDR3 bases are TGTGCCAGTAGTATGTACGGGATCGACACCGGGGAGCTGTTTTTT. Its translation is CASSMYGIDTGELFF.

This clone was recorded only once. The rearrangement links TRBV9 to TRBJ2-1, with 11 bases fitting TRBD2. Germline values: CDR1 SGDLS, CDR2 YYNGEE. The CDR3 totals 16 residues. V lost 1 base and J lost 2; bases outside the gene matches: 2. Here the CDR3 reads CASSVYSGGAYNEQFF. The CDR3 DNA is TGTGCCAGCAGCGTATATAGCGGGGGGGCCTACAATGAGCAGTTCTTC.

The genes are TRBV5-1 and TRBJ2-3, with TRBD2 as a possible D gene (5 bases). Germline assignment: CDR1 SGHRS and CDR2 YFSETQ. Between the trimmed V and J ends, which lost 0 bases and 4 bases, there was a span of 6 bases. This CDR3 contains 13 residues. This CDR3 reads CASSLVGADTQYF. The DNA for the CDR3 is TGCGCCAGCAGCTTGGTCGGGGCAGATACGCAGTATTTT.

V and J are TRBV6-6 and TRBJ2-1, with D tentatively TRBD1 (6 bases). V lost 10 bases and J lost 5, with 15 bases in between. This CDR3 is built from 13 residues. Germline V gene sequence: CDR1 MNHNY, CDR2 SVGAGI (reference sequence). The CDR3 sequence is CATAEQGDNEQFF. Here the CDR3 DNA reads TGTGCCACAGCCGAACAGGGCGACAATGAGCAGTTCTTC.

This sequence joins TRBV6-5 and TRBJ2-7, with D unresolved. Per germline, CDR1 MNHEY and CDR2 SVGAGI. The CDR3 consists of 12 residues. V gave up 6 bases and J gave up 3 bases, with 9 bases separating them. The CDR3 DNA is TGTGCCAGCAGCAAACAGAACTACGAGCAGTACTTC. Protein: CASSKQNYEQYF.

This chain joins TRBV5-4 and TRBJ2-5; tentatively, D is TRBD1 (5 bases). V lost 0 bases to trimming and J lost 2 bases, with 14 bases between them. The CDR3 has 16 residues. Germline values: CDR1 SGHNT, CDR2 YYREEE (reference sequence). As DNA, the CDR3 is TGTGCCAGCAGCTTGGAGGTGGGGCCTAGGCAAGAGACCCAGTACTTC. Encoded protein: CASSLEVGPRQETQYF.

The chain has TRBV18 and TRBJ1-1; 7 bases agree with TRBD1. The germline CDR1 and CDR2 sequences are KGHSH and LQKENI. The CDR3 covers 15 residues. V trimming: 1 base; J trimming: 4 bases; junction bases outside the gene matches: 6. The CDR3 loop is CASSPQGAPGTEAFF. The CDR3 DNA reads as TGTGCCAGCTCACCACAGGGGGCGCCGGGCACTGAAGCTTTCTTT.

The chain joins TRBV18 to TRBJ1-5, with D hard to call. Trimming shortened V by 2 bases and J by 2 bases, and 13 bases separated the two germline ends. The CDR3 has 16 amino acids. CDR1 is KGHSH, CDR2 LQKENI, per germline. The CDR3 DNA follows: TGTGCCAGCTCACCAAGCCGGTCCGTCGGCAATCAGCCCCAGCATTTT. It codes for CASSPSRSVGNQPQHF.

The V call is TRBV7-9, the J call TRBJ1-4, with unresolved D. Trimming left V 3 bases short and J 8 bases short, with 13 bases between. Germline V CDR1 and CDR2: SEHNR, FQNEAQ (reference sequence). This CDR3 region has 14 residues. This CDR3 reads CASSFGVNGEKLFF. CDR3 coding DNA: TGTGCCAGCAGCTTTGGAGTTAACGGAGAAAAACTGTTTTTT.

The CDR3 spells CASSVALQGKGTEAFF. CDR3 nucleotides: TGTGCCAGCAGCGTAGCCTTACAGGGTAAAGGCACTGAAGCTTTCTTT. The chain carries TRBV9 and TRBJ1-1, with a possible D match to TRBD1 (6 bases). Trimming removed 0 bases from V and 4 bases from J, with 16 bases in between. In germline, CDR1 is SGDLS, CDR2 YYNGEE. The CDR3 consists of 16 residues.

The V gene is TRBV9, the J gene TRBJ1-3; D ambiguous. Germline-derived CDR1 and CDR2 are SGDLS and YYNGEE. The CDR3 is 12 amino acids. Trimming left V 7 bases short and J 4 bases short, with 9 bases between. CDR3 sequence: CASGESGNTIYF. The CDR3, as DNA: TGTGCCAGCGGGGAGTCGGGAAACACCATATATTTT.

The J gene is TRBJ1-5, the V gene TRBV6-1; D uncertain. Germline V lookup: CDR1 MNHNS, CDR2 SASEGT. The CDR3 length is 14 residues. Trimming removed 6 bases from V and 4 bases from J, with 13 bases in between. This CDR3 reads CASRVGRENQPQHF. The CDR3 DNA reads as TGTGCCAGCAGAGTGGGCCGGGAGAATCAGCCCCAGCATTTT.